The rows below give T cell receptor beta chains drawn from one sample of a study of identical twins. MiXCR, run by TCRdb on the 5' RACE reads, gives a single entry per CDR3 protein. This table has hundreds of thousands of distinct CDR3 sequences, roughly an eighth appearing once. The sample also formed part of further work on yellow fever vaccine responses in identical twins.

The specimen sequenced was PBMCs. These TCRs come from a young woman in good health. The CDR3 runs from the conserved cysteine through the conserved F or W. D genes are given only for firm matches. Some rows have no size entry. The others give once, few or many, or a class for an expanded clone.

D gene: TRBD1
clone size: NA
V gene: TRBV3-1
J gene: TRBJ2-5
CDR3 protein: CASRRTGLGQETQYF
CDR3 DNA: TGTGCCAGCAGAAGGACAGGGTTGGGCCAAGAGACCCAGTACTTC

D gene: TRBD1
clone size: NA
V gene: TRBV24-1
J gene: TRBJ2-7
CDR3 protein: CAASKGGGYEQYF
CDR3 DNA: TGTGCCGCCAGTAAAGGGGGCGGCTACGAGCAGTACTTC

D gene: NA
clone size: few
V gene: TRBV11-2
J gene: TRBJ1-6
CDR3 protein: CASSLERGNSPLHF
CDR3 DNA: TGTGCCAGCAGCTTAGAACGGGGTAATTCACCCCTCCACTTT

D gene: TRBD2
clone size: NA
V gene: TRBV29-1
J gene: TRBJ2-1
CDR3 protein: CSVEGGGNEQFF
CDR3 DNA: TGCAGCGTTGAAGGGGGGGGGAATGAGCAGTTCTTC

D gene: TRBD1
clone size: few
V gene: TRBV5-6
J gene: TRBJ2-2
CDR3 protein: CASSLWDRDSGELFF
CDR3 DNA: TGTGCCAGCAGCTTGTGGGACAGGGATTCCGGGGAGCTGTTTTTT

D gene: NA
clone size: NA
V gene: TRBV20-1
J gene: TRBJ2-1
CDR3 protein: CSARAPHPAYNEQFF
CDR3 DNA: TGCAGTGCTAGAGCGCCCCACCCGGCTTACAATGAGCAGTTCTTC

D gene: NA
clone size: few
V gene: TRBV20-1
J gene: TRBJ1-2
CDR3 protein: CSARARGTNYGYTF
CDR3 DNA: TGCAGTGCTAGAGCGAGGGGGACTAACTATGGCTACACCTTC

D gene: TRBD1
clone size: NA
V gene: TRBV12-3/TRBV12-4
J gene: TRBJ2-1
CDR3 protein: CASSMSGASRGHEQFF
CDR3 DNA: TGTGCCAGCAGCATGTCCGGGGCTAGCAGGGGGCATGAGCAGTTCTTC

D gene: NA
clone size: few
V gene: TRBV3-1
J gene: TRBJ2-7
CDR3 protein: CASSQEPYRRAYEQYF
CDR3 DNA: TGTGCCAGCAGCCAAGAACCCTACCGGAGGGCCTACGAGCAGTACTTC

D gene: NA
clone size: NA
V gene: TRBV27
J gene: TRBJ2-2
CDR3 protein: CASSPRAGTSNTGELFF
CDR3 DNA: TGTGCCAGCAGTCCTCGGGCAGGGACCTCGAACACCGGGGAGCTGTTTTTT

D gene: NA
clone size: NA
V gene: TRBV7-3
J gene: TRBJ2-7
CDR3 protein: CASSLVGVSEQYF
CDR3 DNA: TGTGCCAGCAGCTTAGTGGGAGTATCCGAGCAGTACTTC

D gene: NA
clone size: NA
V gene: TRBV24-1
J gene: TRBJ2-1
CDR3 protein: CATSLGYYNEQFF
CDR3 DNA: TGTGCCACCTCGCTGGGGTACTACAATGAGCAGTTCTTC

D gene: TRBD2
clone size: NA
V gene: TRBV7-6
J gene: TRBJ2-2
CDR3 protein: CASSPSLAGGTTGELFF
CDR3 DNA: TGTGCCAGCAGCCCTAGCTTAGCGGGAGGCACCACCGGGGAGCTGTTTTTT

D gene: NA
clone size: NA
V gene: TRBV3-1
J gene: TRBJ2-7
CDR3 protein: CASSPLIGREYEQYF
CDR3 DNA: TGTGCCAGCAGCCCCCTGATCGGCAGGGAGTACGAGCAGTACTTC

D gene: NA
clone size: few
V gene: TRBV20-1
J gene: TRBJ1-1
CDR3 protein: CSASSGPEAFF
CDR3 DNA: TGCAGTGCTTCCTCTGGACCTGAAGCTTTCTTT

D gene: NA
clone size: NA
V gene: TRBV4-1
J gene: TRBJ2-5
CDR3 protein: CASSQESPGSQETQYF
CDR3 DNA: TGCGCCAGCAGCCAAGAATCTCCGGGGTCCCAAGAGACCCAGTACTTC

D gene: NA
clone size: few
V gene: TRBV5-1
J gene: TRBJ2-7
CDR3 protein: CASSLGSAPYYEQYF
CDR3 DNA: TGCGCCAGCAGCCTGGGTTCAGCGCCGTACTACGAGCAGTACTTC

D gene: NA
clone size: few
V gene: TRBV10-3
J gene: TRBJ2-2
CDR3 protein: CAIKQRQVEETGELFF
CDR3 DNA: TGTGCCATCAAACAACGACAGGTGGAGGAAACCGGGGAGCTGTTTTTT

D gene: NA
clone size: few
V gene: TRBV24-1
J gene: TRBJ2-1
CDR3 protein: CATSEGKSDEQFF
CDR3 DNA: TGTGCCACCAGTGAGGGCAAAAGCGATGAGCAGTTCTTC

D gene: TRBD2
clone size: few
V gene: TRBV4-1
J gene: TRBJ2-1
CDR3 protein: CASSLRAGTSGSSYNEQFF
CDR3 DNA: TGCGCCAGCAGCCTAAGAGCCGGGACTAGCGGGAGTTCCTACAATGAGCAGTTCTTC

D gene: NA
clone size: many
V gene: TRBV28
J gene: TRBJ1-2
CDR3 protein: CASSLKFRGAGPLYGYTF
CDR3 DNA: TGTGCCAGCAGTTTAAAGTTCAGGGGCGCTGGACCCCTCTATGGCTACACCTTC

D gene: NA
clone size: many
V gene: TRBV10-2
J gene: TRBJ1-1
CDR3 protein: CASTAGMNTEAFF
CDR3 DNA: TGCGCCAGCACGGCAGGGATGAACACTGAAGCTTTCTTT

D gene: NA
clone size: few
V gene: TRBV11-1
J gene: TRBJ1-5
CDR3 protein: CASRKTGNQPQHF
CDR3 DNA: TGTGCCAGCAGGAAGACGGGCAATCAGCCCCAGCATTTT

D gene: NA
clone size: many
V gene: TRBV10-3
J gene: TRBJ2-1
CDR3 protein: CAIGPTHISYNEQFF
CDR3 DNA: TGTGCCATCGGACCTACCCATATATCCTACAATGAGCAGTTCTTC

D gene: NA
clone size: few
V gene: TRBV9
J gene: TRBJ2-7
CDR3 protein: CASSTTGVAYYEQYF
CDR3 DNA: TGTGCCAGCAGCACTACGGGAGTTGCCTACTACGAGCAGTACTTC

D gene: NA
clone size: NA
V gene: TRBV3-1
J gene: TRBJ1-4
CDR3 protein: CASSPTTATNEKLFF
CDR3 DNA: TGTGCCAGCAGCCCAACGACAGCAACTAATGAAAAACTGTTTTTT

D gene: NA
clone size: NA
V gene: TRBV18
J gene: TRBJ1-2
CDR3 protein: CASSPLEHYGYTF
CDR3 DNA: TGTGCCAGCTCACCACTGGAGCACTATGGCTACACCTTC

D gene: TRBD1
clone size: few
V gene: TRBV20-1
J gene: TRBJ1-5
CDR3 protein: CSASETGGGQPQHF
CDR3 DNA: TGCAGTGCTAGTGAAACAGGGGGAGGTCAGCCCCAGCATTTT

D gene: NA
clone size: few
V gene: TRBV10-2
J gene: TRBJ2-5
CDR3 protein: CASTYTGAWETQYF
CDR3 DNA: TGCGCCAGCACCTATACGGGGGCCTGGGAGACCCAGTACTTC

D gene: TRBD2
clone size: many
V gene: TRBV7-8
J gene: TRBJ2-1
CDR3 protein: CASSLRVREGTYNEQFF
CDR3 DNA: TGTGCCAGCAGCTTACGGGTGCGGGAGGGAACCTACAATGAGCAGTTCTTC

D gene: NA
clone size: many
V gene: TRBV12-3/TRBV12-4
J gene: TRBJ2-3
CDR3 protein: CASSFDTPFPSTDTQYF
CDR3 DNA: TGTGCCAGCAGTTTCGACACCCCCTTTCCTAGCACAGATACGCAGTATTTT

D gene: NA
clone size: NA
V gene: TRBV6-1
J gene: TRBJ2-5
CDR3 protein: CACLRGTWESETQYF
CDR3 DNA: TGTGCCTGTCTGAGGGGGACATGGGAATCGGAGACCCAGTACTTC

D gene: NA
clone size: many
V gene: TRBV11-1
J gene: TRBJ2-3
CDR3 protein: CASSLRLGDGEETDTQYF
CDR3 DNA: TGTGCCAGCAGCTTAAGGCTGGGTGACGGAGAGGAAACAGATACGCAGTATTTT

D gene: NA
clone size: many
V gene: TRBV3-1
J gene: TRBJ1-1
CDR3 protein: CASSQEPTGPYNTEAFF
CDR3 DNA: TGTGCCAGCAGCCAAGAGCCGACGGGTCCCTATAACACTGAAGCTTTCTTT

D gene: NA
clone size: NA
V gene: TRBV7-8
J gene: TRBJ2-1
CDR3 protein: CASSLIQDPNEQFF
CDR3 DNA: TGTGCCAGCAGCTTGATCCAGGACCCCAATGAGCAGTTCTTC

D gene: NA
clone size: NA
V gene: TRBV7-6
J gene: TRBJ2-5
CDR3 protein: CASSNRDLQETQYF
CDR3 DNA: TGTGCCAGCAGCAACCGGGACCTACAAGAGACCCAGTACTTC

D gene: NA
clone size: NA
V gene: TRBV6-5
J gene: TRBJ2-3
CDR3 protein: CASSYSAGQITDTQYF
CDR3 DNA: TGTGCCAGCAGTTACTCTGCGGGGCAAATCACAGATACGCAGTATTTT

D gene: NA
clone size: NA
V gene: TRBV6-2/TRBV6-3
J gene: TRBJ2-3
CDR3 protein: CASSYGQRRTDTQYF
CDR3 DNA: TGTGCCAGCAGTTACGGTCAACGTCGCACAGATACGCAGTATTTT

D gene: NA
clone size: few
V gene: TRBV20-1
J gene: TRBJ2-3
CDR3 protein: CSAPQRSTDTQYF
CDR3 DNA: TGCAGTGCCCCCCAAAGGTCCACAGATACGCAGTATTTT

D gene: TRBD2
clone size: NA
V gene: TRBV5-1
J gene: TRBJ2-1
CDR3 protein: CASSLLSGRALYEQFF
CDR3 DNA: TGCGCCAGCAGCTTGTTGAGCGGGAGGGCGTTATACGAGCAGTTCTTC

D gene: TRBD1
clone size: NA
V gene: TRBV28
J gene: TRBJ2-1
CDR3 protein: CASSLLSGQGENEQFF
CDR3 DNA: TGTGCCAGCAGTTTACTTTCCGGACAGGGAGAGAATGAGCAGTTCTTC

D gene: NA
clone size: NA
V gene: TRBV7-9
J gene: TRBJ2-7
CDR3 protein: CASSHPTGDEQYF
CDR3 DNA: TGTGCCAGCAGTCACCCGACTGGGGACGAGCAGTACTTC

D gene: NA
clone size: many
V gene: TRBV4-1
J gene: TRBJ1-3
CDR3 protein: CASSQVGTSGNTIYF
CDR3 DNA: TGCGCCAGCAGCCAAGTTGGGACCTCTGGAAACACCATATATTTT

D gene: NA
clone size: NA
V gene: TRBV4-1
J gene: TRBJ2-1
CDR3 protein: CASSPRPYRNEQFF
CDR3 DNA: TGCGCCAGCAGCCCGCGTCCTTATCGCAATGAGCAGTTCTTC

D gene: NA
clone size: many
V gene: TRBV7-9
J gene: TRBJ1-2
CDR3 protein: CASSLAGENYGYTF
CDR3 DNA: TGTGCCAGCAGCTTAGCGGGGGAGAACTATGGCTACACCTTC

D gene: TRBD2
clone size: NA
V gene: TRBV4-1
J gene: TRBJ2-5
CDR3 protein: CASSPSGGFQETQYF
CDR3 DNA: TGCGCCAGCAGCCCGAGCGGGGGCTTCCAAGAGACCCAGTACTTC

D gene: NA
clone size: few
V gene: TRBV6-2/TRBV6-3
J gene: TRBJ1-1
CDR3 protein: CASSPSGIWTEAFF
CDR3 DNA: TGTGCCAGCAGCCCCTCGGGGATTTGGACTGAAGCTTTCTTT